This note documents a single T cell receptor (beta chain) sequence. These data belong to a study of T cell responses to AZD1222 COVID-19 vaccine. Germline lookup yields CDR1 MGHDK and CDR2 SYGVNS. The CDR3 contains 14 residues. V dropped 5 bases and J dropped 3 bases, with 11 bases sitting between them. Clones were sequenced by immunoSEQ multiplex PCR, and TCRdb holds only the in-frame ones, with some missing. The sample gives roughly 150,000 clones, approximately 90% of which show up once; less than 1.5% is in the top ten. The V call is TRBV25-1, the J call TRBJ1-5; no definite D call. The receptor was derived from an adult who received the AZD1222 COVID-19 vaccine. The material sequenced was peripheral blood, taken 28 days after the second AZD1222 dose. The CDR3 DNA is TGTGCCAGCAGTTGGGGTTGGGACAATCAGCCCCAGCATTTT. Translation gives CASSWGWDNQPQHF.